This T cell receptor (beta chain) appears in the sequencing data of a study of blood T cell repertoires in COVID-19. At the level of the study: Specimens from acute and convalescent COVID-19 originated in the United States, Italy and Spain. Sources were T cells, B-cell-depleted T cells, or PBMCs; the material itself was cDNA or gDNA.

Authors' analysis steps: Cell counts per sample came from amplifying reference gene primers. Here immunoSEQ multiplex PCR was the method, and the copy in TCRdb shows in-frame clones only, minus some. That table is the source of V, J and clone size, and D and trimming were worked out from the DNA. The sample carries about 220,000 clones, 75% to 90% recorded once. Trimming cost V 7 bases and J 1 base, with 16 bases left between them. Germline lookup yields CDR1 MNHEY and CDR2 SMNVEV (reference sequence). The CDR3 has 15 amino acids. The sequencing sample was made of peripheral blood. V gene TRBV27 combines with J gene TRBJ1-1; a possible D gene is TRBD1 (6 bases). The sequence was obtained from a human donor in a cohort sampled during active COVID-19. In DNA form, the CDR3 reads TGTGCCAGCACGGCGGGAGGGGGAGGGAACACTGAAGCTTTCTTT. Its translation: CASTAGGGGNTEAFF.